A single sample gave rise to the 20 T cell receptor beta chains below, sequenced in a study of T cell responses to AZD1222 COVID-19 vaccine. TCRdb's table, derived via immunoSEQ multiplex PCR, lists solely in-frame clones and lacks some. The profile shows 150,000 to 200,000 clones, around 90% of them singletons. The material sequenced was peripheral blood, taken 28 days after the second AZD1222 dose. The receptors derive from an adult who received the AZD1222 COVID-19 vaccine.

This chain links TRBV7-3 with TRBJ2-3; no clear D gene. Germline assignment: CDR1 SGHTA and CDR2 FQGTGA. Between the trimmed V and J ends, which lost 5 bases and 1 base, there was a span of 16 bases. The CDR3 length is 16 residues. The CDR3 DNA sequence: TGTGCCAGCAGCCCCAACACCCTAATTGGCACAGATACGCAGTATTTT. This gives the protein CASSPNTLIGTDTQYF.

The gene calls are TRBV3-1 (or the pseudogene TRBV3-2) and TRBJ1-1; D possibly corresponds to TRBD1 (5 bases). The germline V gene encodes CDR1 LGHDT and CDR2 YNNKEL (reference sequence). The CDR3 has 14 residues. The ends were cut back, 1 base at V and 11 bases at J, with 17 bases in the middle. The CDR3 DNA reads TGTGCCAGCAGCCAAGGGCCCGGGGGTAAGGAGGCTTTCTTT. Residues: CASSQGPGGKEAFF.

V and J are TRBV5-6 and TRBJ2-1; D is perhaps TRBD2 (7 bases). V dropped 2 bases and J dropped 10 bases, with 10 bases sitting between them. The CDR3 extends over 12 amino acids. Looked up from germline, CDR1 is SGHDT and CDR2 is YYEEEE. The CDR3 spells CASSLQGGEQFF. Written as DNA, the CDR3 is TGTGCCAGCAGCTTACAGGGAGGGGAGCAGTTCTTC. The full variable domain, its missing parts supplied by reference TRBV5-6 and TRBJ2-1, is DAGVTQSPTHLIKTRGQQVTLRCSPKSGHDTVSWYQQALGQGPQFIFQYYEEEERQRGNFPDRFSGHQFPNYSSELNVNALLLGDSALYLCASSLQGGEQFFGPGTRLTVL.

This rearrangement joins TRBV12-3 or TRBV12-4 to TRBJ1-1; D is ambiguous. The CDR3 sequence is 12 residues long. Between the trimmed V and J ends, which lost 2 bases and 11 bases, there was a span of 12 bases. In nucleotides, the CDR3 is TGTGCCAGCAGTTTACGTGGGCTGAAGGCTTTCTTT. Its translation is CASSLRGLKAFF.

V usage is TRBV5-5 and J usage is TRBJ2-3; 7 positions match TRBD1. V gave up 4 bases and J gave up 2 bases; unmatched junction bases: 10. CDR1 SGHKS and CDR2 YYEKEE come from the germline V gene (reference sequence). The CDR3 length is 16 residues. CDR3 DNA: TGTGCCAGCAGCCTAAACCCGACAGGGACCACAGATACGCAGTATTTT. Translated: CASSLNPTGTTDTQYF.

The CDR3 DNA follows: TGTGCCAGCAGTTACCTCGACACCCCGATTGGCTACACCTTC. Protein sequence: CASSYLDTPIGYTF. The V and J genes are TRBV6-6 and TRBJ1-2, with D unclear. Germline lookup yields CDR1 MNHNY and CDR2 SVGAGI (reference sequence). Trimming shortened V by 2 bases and J by 7 bases, and 14 bases separated the two germline ends. The CDR3 spans 14 residues.

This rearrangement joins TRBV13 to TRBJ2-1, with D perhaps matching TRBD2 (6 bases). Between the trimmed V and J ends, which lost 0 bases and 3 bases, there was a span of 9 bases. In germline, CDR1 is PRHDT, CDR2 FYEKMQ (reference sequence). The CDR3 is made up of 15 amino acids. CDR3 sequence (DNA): TGTGCCAGCAGCTTAGGAGGCGGGATCTACAATGAGCAGTTCTTC. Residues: CASSLGGGIYNEQFF.

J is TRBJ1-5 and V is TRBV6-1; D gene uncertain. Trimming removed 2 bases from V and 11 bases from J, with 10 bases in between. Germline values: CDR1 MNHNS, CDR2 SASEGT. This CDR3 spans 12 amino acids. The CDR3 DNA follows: TGTGCCAGCAGTGAAAACGGGAGGACCCAGCATTTT. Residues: CASSENGRTQHF.

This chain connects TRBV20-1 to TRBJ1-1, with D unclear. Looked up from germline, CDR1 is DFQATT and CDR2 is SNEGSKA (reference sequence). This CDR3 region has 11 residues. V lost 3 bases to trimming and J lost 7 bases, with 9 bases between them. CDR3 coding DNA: TGCAGTGCTAGTGGCAGCCTTGAAGCTTTCTTT. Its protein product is CSASGSLEAFF.

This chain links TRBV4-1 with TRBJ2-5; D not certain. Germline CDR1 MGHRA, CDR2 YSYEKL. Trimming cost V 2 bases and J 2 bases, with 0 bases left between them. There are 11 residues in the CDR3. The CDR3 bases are TGCGCCAGCAGCCAACAAGAGACCCAGTACTTC. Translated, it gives CASSQQETQYF.

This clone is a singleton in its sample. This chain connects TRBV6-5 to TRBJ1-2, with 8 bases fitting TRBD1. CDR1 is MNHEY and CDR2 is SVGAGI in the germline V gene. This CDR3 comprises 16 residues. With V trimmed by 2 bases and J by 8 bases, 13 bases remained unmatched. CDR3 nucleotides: TGTGCCAGCAGTTACGCACAAAAACAGGGGGAGCGAGGCTACACCTTC. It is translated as CASSYAQKQGERGYTF.

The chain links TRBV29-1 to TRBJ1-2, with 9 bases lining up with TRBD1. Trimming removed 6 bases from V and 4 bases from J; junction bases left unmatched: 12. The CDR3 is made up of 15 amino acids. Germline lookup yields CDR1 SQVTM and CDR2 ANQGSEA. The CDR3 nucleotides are TGCAGCGTGAGAGTTGCGCCGGGACAGGGCTATGGCTACACCTTC. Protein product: CSVRVAPGQGYGYTF.

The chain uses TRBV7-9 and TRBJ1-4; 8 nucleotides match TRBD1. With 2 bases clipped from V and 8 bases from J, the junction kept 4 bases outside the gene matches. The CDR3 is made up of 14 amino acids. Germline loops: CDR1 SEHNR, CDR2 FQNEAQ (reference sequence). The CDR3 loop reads CASSLQGAGEKLFF. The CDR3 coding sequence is TGTGCCAGCAGCTTACAGGGGGCTGGCGAAAAACTGTTTTTT.

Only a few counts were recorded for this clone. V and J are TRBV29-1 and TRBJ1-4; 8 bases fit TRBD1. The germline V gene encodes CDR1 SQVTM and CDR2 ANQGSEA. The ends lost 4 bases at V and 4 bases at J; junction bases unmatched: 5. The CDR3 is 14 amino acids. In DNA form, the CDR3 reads TGCAGCGTTGCCAGGGGGCTGGATAATGAAAAACTGTTTTTT. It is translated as CSVARGLDNEKLFF.

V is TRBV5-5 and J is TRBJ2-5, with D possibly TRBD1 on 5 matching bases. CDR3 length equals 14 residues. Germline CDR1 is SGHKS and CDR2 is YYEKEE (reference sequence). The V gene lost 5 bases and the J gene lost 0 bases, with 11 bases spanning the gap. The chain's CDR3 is CASRVGVYQETQYF. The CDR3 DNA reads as TGTGCCAGCAGGGTAGGGGTGTACCAAGAGACCCAGTACTTC. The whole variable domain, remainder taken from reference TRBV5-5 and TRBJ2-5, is DAGVTQSPTHLIKTRGQQVTLRCSPISGHKSVSWYQQVLGQGPQFIFQYYEKEERGRGNFPDRFSARQFPNYSSELNVNALLLGDSALYLCASRVGVYQETQYFGPGTRLLVL.

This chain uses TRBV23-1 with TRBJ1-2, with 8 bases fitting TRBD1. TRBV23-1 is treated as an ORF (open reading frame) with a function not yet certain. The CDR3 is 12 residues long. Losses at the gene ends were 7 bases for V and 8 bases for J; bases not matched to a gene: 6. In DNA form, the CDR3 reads TGCGCCAGCACCGAGACAGGGGAGGGCTACACCTTC. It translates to CASTETGEGYTF.

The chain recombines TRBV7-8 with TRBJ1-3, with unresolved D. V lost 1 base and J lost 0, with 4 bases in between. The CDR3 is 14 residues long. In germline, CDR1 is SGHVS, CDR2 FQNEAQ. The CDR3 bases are TGTGCCAGCAGCTTAGGAGTCTCTGGAAACACCATATATTTT. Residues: CASSLGVSGNTIYF.

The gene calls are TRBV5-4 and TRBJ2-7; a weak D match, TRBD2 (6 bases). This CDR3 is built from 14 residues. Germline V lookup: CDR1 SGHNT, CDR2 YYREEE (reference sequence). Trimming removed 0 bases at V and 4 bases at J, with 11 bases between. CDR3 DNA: TGTGCCAGCAGCTTGGCGGGGGTTGGGTACGAGCAGTACTTC. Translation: CASSLAGVGYEQYF.

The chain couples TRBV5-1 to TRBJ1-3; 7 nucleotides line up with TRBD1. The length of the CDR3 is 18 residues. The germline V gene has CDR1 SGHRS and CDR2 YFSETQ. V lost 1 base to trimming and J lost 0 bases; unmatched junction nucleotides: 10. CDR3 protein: CASSLLPMGTDSGNTIYF. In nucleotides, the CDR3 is TGCGCCAGCAGCTTGTTACCGATGGGGACAGACTCTGGAAACACCATATATTTT.

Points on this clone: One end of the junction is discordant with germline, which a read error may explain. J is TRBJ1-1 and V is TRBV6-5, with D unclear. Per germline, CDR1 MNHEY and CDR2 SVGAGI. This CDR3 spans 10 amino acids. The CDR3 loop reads CASSWQAWYF. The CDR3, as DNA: TGTGCCAGCAGTTGGCAGGCCTGGTACTTT.